The present TCR beta chain was sequenced within a study of T-cell memory formation after mild COVID-19. About this clonotype itself: Its matching antigen is unknown.

Overall study findings and caveats: Among contracting clones, CD4+ were mainly CM/EM and CD8+ enriched in EMRA.

Constant-segment-primed 5'RACE gave TCR alpha and TCR beta cDNA libraries with sample barcodes and UMIs. TCRdb called the 5' RACE reads again in MiXCR, with one record for every CDR3 protein. This sample has fewer than 650,000 distinct CDR3 sequences; less than 25% occur once, and the top ten carry around 9.2%. The V end was cut by 5 bases, the J end by 9 bases, with 8 bases between. The CDR3 spans 11 residues. CDR1 is SGHAT and CDR2 is FQNNGV in the germline V gene. The receptor comes from an adult woman who had mild COVID-19 (a few samples of this study predate the infection). Cell type and time point are not known. V gene TRBV11-2 combines with J gene TRBJ2-1; D perhaps matches TRBD1 (6 bases). Sequencing used PBMCs or a T cell subset sorted from them (not recorded which). The CDR3 here is CASSPRGEQFF. CDR3 in DNA: TGTGCCAGCAGCCCCAGGGGTGAGCAGTTCTTC.